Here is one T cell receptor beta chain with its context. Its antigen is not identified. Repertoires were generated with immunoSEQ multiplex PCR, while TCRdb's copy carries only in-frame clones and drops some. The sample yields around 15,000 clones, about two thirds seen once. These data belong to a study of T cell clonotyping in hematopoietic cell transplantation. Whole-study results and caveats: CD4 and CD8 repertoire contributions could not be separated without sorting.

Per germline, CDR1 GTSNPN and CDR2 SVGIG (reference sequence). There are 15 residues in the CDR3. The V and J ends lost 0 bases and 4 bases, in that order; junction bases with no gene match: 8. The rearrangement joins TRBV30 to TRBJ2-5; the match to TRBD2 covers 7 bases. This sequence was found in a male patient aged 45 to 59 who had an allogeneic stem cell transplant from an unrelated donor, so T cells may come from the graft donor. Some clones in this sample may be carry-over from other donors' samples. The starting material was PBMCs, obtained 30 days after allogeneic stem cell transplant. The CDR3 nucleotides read TGTGCCTGGAGTGTACAAATGGGAGGGAGAGAGACCCAGTACTTC. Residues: CAWSVQMGGRETQYF. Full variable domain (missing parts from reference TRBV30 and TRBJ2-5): SQTIHQWPATLVQPVGSPLSLECTVEGTSNPNLYWYRQAAGRGLQLLFYSVGIGQISSEVPQNLSASRPQDRQFILSSKKLLLSDSGFYLCAWSVQMGGRETQYFGPGTRLLVL.